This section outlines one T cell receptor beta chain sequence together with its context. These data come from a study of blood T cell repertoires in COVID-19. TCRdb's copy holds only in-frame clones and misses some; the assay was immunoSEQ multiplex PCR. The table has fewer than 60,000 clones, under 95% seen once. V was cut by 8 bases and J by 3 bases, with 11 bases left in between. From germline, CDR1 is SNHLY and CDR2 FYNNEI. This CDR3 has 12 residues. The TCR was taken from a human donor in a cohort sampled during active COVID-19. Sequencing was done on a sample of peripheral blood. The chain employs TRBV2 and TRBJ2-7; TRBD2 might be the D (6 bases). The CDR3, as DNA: TGTGCCAGCTGTCGGGAGTTCTACGAGCAGTACTTC. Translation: CASCREFYEQYF. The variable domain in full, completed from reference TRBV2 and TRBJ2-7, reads EPEVTQTPSHQVTQMGQEVILRCVPISNHLYFYWYRQILGQKVEFLVSFYNNEISEKSEIFDDQFSVERPDGSNFTLKIRSTKLEDSAMYFCASCREFYEQYFGPGTRLTVT.